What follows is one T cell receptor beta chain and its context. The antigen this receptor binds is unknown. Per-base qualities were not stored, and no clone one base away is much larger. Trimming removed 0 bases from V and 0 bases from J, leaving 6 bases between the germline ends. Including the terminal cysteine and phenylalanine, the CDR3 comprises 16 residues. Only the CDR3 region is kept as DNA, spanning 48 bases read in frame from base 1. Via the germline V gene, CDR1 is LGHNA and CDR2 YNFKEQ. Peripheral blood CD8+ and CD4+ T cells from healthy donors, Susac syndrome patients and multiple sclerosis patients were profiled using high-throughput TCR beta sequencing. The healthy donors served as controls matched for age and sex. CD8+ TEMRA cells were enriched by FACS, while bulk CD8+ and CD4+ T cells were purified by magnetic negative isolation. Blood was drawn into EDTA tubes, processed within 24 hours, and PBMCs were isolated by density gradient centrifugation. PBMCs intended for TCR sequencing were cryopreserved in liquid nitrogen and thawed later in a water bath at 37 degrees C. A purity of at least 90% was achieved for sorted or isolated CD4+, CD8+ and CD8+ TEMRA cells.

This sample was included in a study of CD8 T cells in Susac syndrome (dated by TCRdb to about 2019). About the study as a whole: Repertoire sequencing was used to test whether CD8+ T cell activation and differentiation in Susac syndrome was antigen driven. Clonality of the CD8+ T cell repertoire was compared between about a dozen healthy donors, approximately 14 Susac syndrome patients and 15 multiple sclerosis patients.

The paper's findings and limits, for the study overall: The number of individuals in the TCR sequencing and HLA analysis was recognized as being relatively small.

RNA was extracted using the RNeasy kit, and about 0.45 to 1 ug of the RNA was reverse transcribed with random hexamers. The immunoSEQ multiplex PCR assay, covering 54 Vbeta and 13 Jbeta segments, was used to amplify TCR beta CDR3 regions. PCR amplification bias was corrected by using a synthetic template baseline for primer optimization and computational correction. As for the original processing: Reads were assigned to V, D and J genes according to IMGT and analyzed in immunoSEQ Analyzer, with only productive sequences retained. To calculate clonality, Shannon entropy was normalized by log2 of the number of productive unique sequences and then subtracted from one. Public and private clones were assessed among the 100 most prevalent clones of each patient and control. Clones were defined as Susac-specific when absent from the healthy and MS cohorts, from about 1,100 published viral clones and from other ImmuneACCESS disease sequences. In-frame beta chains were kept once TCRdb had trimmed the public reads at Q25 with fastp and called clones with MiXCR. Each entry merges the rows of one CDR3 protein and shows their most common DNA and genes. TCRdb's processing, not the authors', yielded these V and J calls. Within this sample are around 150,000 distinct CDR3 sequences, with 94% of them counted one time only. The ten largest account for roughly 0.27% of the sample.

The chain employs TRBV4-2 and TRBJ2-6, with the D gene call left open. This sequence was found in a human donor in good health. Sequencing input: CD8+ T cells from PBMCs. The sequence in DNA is TGTGCCAGCAGCCAAGAGTGGGCCTCTGGGGCCAACGTCCTGACTTTC. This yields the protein CASSQEWASGANVLTF.